These 3 T cell receptor beta chains were sequenced from one sample in a study of brain T cells in children with intractable seizures. Time point specified: blood from clinic visit 5 months post-surgery; TSC patient then seizure free. TCRdb keeps only in-frame clones here, not all; method: immunoSEQ multiplex PCR. The table includes about 320,000 clones, approximately 93% detected once. Sequences were derived from peripheral blood, sampled less than 6 months after surgery. The receptors here all came from a boy younger than two with tuberous sclerosis and intractable seizures.

The rearrangement joins TRBV10-3 to TRBJ1-2; D ambiguous. CDR1 ENHRY and CDR2 SYGVKD come from the germline V gene. The germline V and J ends were trimmed by 2 bases and 4 bases, with 17 bases remaining between them. The CDR3 runs to 16 residues. The CDR3 here is CAISEDPVGRSYGYTF. The CDR3 DNA is TGTGCCATCAGTGAGGATCCTGTTGGCAGGTCCTATGGCTACACCTTC.

This chain connects TRBV10-2 to TRBJ1-1, with D possibly TRBD1 on 6 matching bases. The ends were cut back, 4 bases at V and 4 bases at J, with 19 bases in the middle. Germline CDR1 WSHSY, CDR2 SAAADI. CDR3 length equals 16 residues. The CDR3 protein is CASSGKTGLGSTEAFF. Written as DNA, the CDR3 is TGCGCCAGCAGTGGGAAAACAGGGTTGGGAAGCACTGAAGCTTTCTTT.

Only one count was recorded for this clone. The chain employs TRBV5-4 and TRBJ2-1; D is perhaps TRBD1 or TRBD2 (6 bases each). Trimming shortened V by 4 bases and J by 3 bases, and 11 bases separated the two germline ends. The CDR3 consists of 14 residues. The germline CDR1 and CDR2 sequences are SGHNT and YYREEE (reference sequence). The CDR3 DNA reads as TGTGCCAGCAGCACTAGGGGGGTCTACAATGAGCAGTTCTTC. Its protein is CASSTRGVYNEQFF.